This TCR beta chain was identified during a study of T cell repertoires in MIS-A myocarditis. TCRdb's table, derived via immunoSEQ multiplex PCR, lists solely in-frame clones and lacks some. The sample consists of about 11,000 clones, 75% to 85% of them appearing once. V was shortened by 0 bases and J by 1 base, with 6 bases between the two germline ends. This CDR3 has 14 residues. Germline CDR1 LGHNA, CDR2 YSLEER. Sequenced material: right ventricle heart tissue obtained at autopsy. The origin of this receptor is a man younger than 35 with fulminant myocarditis from multisystem inflammatory syndrome in adults (MIS-A) after COVID-19. The gene calls are TRBV4-3 and TRBJ1-1; D remains unclear. The CDR3 here is CASSQEKGNTEAFF. As DNA, the CDR3 is TGCGCCAGCAGCCAAGAAAAGGGGAACACTGAAGCTTTCTTT.